This T cell receptor beta chain was documented in a study of cytotoxic CD8 clonotypes in ibrutinib-treated CLL. Profiling relied on immunoSEQ multiplex PCR, and the TCRdb table lists in-frame clones only, not all of them. The sample consists of roughly 170,000 clones, approximately 84% of them appearing once. The TCR was taken from a human donor with chronic lymphocytic leukemia. The source material was PBMCs, sampled after 24 months of ibrutinib treatment.

The DNA of the CDR3 is TGTGCCAGCAGCCAAGGGGGCGAGCAGTACTTC. Translation gives CASSQGGEQYF. The chain joins TRBV5-6 to TRBJ2-7; tentative D call: TRBD1 (6 bases). This CDR3 has 11 residues. Trimming removed 4 bases from V and 6 bases from J, with 8 bases in between. Per germline, CDR1 SGHDT and CDR2 YYEEEE.